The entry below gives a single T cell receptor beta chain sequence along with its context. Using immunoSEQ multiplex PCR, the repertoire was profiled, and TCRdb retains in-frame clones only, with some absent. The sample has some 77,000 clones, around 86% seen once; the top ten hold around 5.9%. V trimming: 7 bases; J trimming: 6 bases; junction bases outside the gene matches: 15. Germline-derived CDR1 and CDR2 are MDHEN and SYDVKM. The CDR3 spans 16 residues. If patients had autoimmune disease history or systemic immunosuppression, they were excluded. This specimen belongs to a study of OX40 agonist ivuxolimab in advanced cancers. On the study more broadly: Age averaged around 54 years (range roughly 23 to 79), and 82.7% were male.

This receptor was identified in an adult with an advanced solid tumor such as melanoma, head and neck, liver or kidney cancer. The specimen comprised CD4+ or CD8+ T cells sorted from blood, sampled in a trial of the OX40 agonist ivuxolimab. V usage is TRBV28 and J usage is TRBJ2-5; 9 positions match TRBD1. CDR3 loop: CASNRWGVDRGKTQYF. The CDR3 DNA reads TGTGCCAGCAACCGGTGGGGTGTGGACAGGGGAAAGACCCAGTACTTC.